The 10 T cell receptor beta chains listed next were all sequenced from one sample in a study of human thymus T cells. Thymic material originated from resections removed in the course of corrective heart surgery. This table comes from immunoSEQ multiplex PCR, and its TCRdb copy is limited to in-frame clones, with some not included. Of tens of thousands of clones detected, roughly 94% appear once; the ten largest clones hold 0.034%. Sequenced material: thymus tissue. The receptor set was obtained from a girl in the first two years of life with a congenital heart defect but otherwise immunologically healthy.

The CDR3 is CASSTSGTDYGYTF. The CDR3 DNA reads TGTGCCAGCAGTACCTCCGGGACAGATTATGGCTACACCTTC. The chain employs TRBV6-6 and TRBJ1-2, with 7 bases fitting TRBD1. With V trimmed by 5 bases and J by 5 bases, 8 bases remained unmatched. CDR1 and CDR2 from the germline V gene are MNHNY and SVGAGI (reference sequence). CDR3 length: 14 amino acids.

The V and J genes are TRBV5-6 and TRBJ1-6, with unresolved D. The CDR3 contains 12 residues. The V gene's germline CDR1 is SGHDT and CDR2 YYEEEE. Trimming left V 4 bases short and J 14 bases short, with 13 bases between. CDR3 sequence reads: CASSHLLRSLHF. The CDR3 bases are TGTGCCAGCAGCCACCTTCTAAGGTCCCTCCACTTT.

The chain carries TRBV27 and TRBJ2-5; no clear D gene. V was clipped by 3 bases and J by 0 bases, with 14 bases between them. Germline V CDR1 and CDR2: MNHEY, SMNVEV (reference sequence). The CDR3 loop spans 16 amino acids. CDR3 amino acids: CASSFGPGFYQETQYF. The CDR3 DNA is TGTGCCAGCAGTTTCGGGCCTGGATTCTACCAAGAGACCCAGTACTTC.

The chain is built from TRBV4-1 and TRBJ1-1, with 9 bases lining up with TRBD1. CDR1 is MGHRA, CDR2 YSYEKL, per germline. CDR3 length equals 16 residues. Losses at the gene ends were 4 bases for V and 4 bases for J; bases not matched to a gene: 10. CDR3 region: CASSPRTGVRITEAFF. Written as DNA, the CDR3 is TGCGCCAGCAGCCCCAGGACAGGGGTTAGGATCACTGAAGCTTTCTTT.

The rearrangement joins TRBV5-4 to TRBJ2-7; 9 nucleotides line up with TRBD1. Germline CDR1 and CDR2: SGHNT and YYREEE (reference sequence). The trim removed 4 bases at V and 0 bases at J, leaving 8 bases unmatched. This CDR3 has 16 residues. Written as DNA, the CDR3 is TGTGCCAGCAGCGCCCGGACAGGGGCCCCCTCCTACGAGCAGTACTTC. Translating it yields CASSARTGAPSYEQYF. The full variable domain, in which reference TRBV5-4 and TRBJ2-7 provide the parts outside the CDR3, is ETGVTQSPTHLIKTRGQQVTLRCSSQSGHNTVSWYQQALGQGPQFIFQYYREEENGRGNFPPRFSGLQFPNYSSELNVNALELDDSALYLCASSARTGAPSYEQYFGPGTRLTVT.

In this sample, this clone turned up once. The chain has TRBV28 and TRBJ2-2, with D perhaps given as TRBD1 or TRBD2 (5 bases each). The CDR3 is 13 amino acids. Trimming took 6 bases from V and 3 from J, leaving 8 bases between them. CDR1 and CDR2 (germline): MDHEN, SYDVKM. In DNA form, the CDR3 reads TGTGCCAGCAGGGGACGGGACACCGGGGAGCTGTTTTTT. Translation gives CASRGRDTGELFF. Full variable domain (rest looked up from reference TRBV28 and TRBJ2-2): DVKVTQSSRYLVKRTGEKVFLECVQDMDHENMFWYRQDPGLGLRLIYFSYDVKMKEKGDIPEGYSVSREKKERFSLILESASTNQTSMYLCASRGRDTGELFFGEGSRLTVL.

The rearrangement uses TRBV6-5 and TRBJ1-1, with D possibly matching TRBD1 (5 bases). Trimming pared 5 bases from V and 4 bases from J, leaving 14 bases between. The CDR3 runs 14 residues. CDR1 is MNHEY and CDR2 is SVGAGI in the germline V gene. The CDR3 here is CASSKFRACTEAFF. DNA of the CDR3: TGTGCCAGCAGTAAATTCAGGGCGTGCACTGAAGCTTTCTTT.

The rearrangement joins TRBV7-2 to TRBJ1-1; D not resolved. Per germline, CDR1 SGHTA and CDR2 FQGNSA. CDR3 size: 13 residues. The V end lost 5 bases, the J end lost 1 base, and 8 bases lay between the germline ends. CDR3 bases: TGTGCCAGCAGCCCATTCAGGAACACTGAAGCTTTCTTT. This translates into CASSPFRNTEAFF.

V gene TRBV19 combines with J gene TRBJ2-1, with 9 bases matching TRBD2. The CDR3 spans 19 residues. Losses at the gene ends were 6 bases for V and 10 bases for J; bases not matched to a gene: 25. CDR1 is LNHDA, CDR2 SQIVND, per germline (reference sequence). This chain's CDR3 is CASRSWASGEMMGRKEQFF. The CDR3, as DNA: TGTGCCAGTAGATCGTGGGCTAGCGGGGAAATGATGGGGAGGAAGGAGCAGTTCTTC.

The rearrangement links TRBV5-4 to TRBJ1-1; D is unclear. This CDR3 is built from 16 residues. The ends were cut back, 1 base at V and 4 bases at J, with 17 bases in the middle. Germline values: CDR1 SGHNT, CDR2 YYREEE (reference sequence). The DNA for the CDR3 is TGTGCCAGCAGCTTGCTGGCCGATCCAATGAGCACTGAAGCTTTCTTT. It is translated as CASSLLADPMSTEAFF.